This T cell receptor (beta chain) appears in the sequencing data of a study of T cell changes during pregnancy in multiple sclerosis. Sequencing used immunoSEQ multiplex PCR; TCRdb keeps in-frame clones, though not all of them. Of tens of thousands of clones listed, around 92% are singletons. This CDR3 comprises 14 residues. Germline values: CDR1 MNHNS, CDR2 SASEGT. Losses at the gene ends were 6 bases for V and 3 bases for J; bases not matched to a gene: 5. V usage is TRBV6-1 and J usage is TRBJ2-1; 7 positions agree with TRBD1. The starting material was CD4+ T cells from peripheral blood mononuclear cells, obtained in the second trimester of pregnancy. The sequence was obtained from a female donor in good health, enrolled as a control in a pregnancy study. The CDR3 coding sequence is TGTGCCAGCAGGTTGGCAGGGGGCTACAATGAGCAGTTCTTC. This sequence encodes CASRLAGGYNEQFF.